This is a list of T cell receptor beta chains from one sample in a study of technical replicates of blood from a few donors. Profiling relied on immunoSEQ multiplex PCR, and the TCRdb table lists in-frame clones only, not all of them. The sample records tens of thousands of clones, about 98% being singletons. The specimen sequenced was T cells isolated from PBMCs. The receptor set was obtained from a human donor in good health. The CDR3 runs from the conserved cysteine through the conserved F or W. A D gene is named only where the DNA matches it firmly. Clone size is not always given. Where it is, it says once, few, many or a class for expanded clones.

TRBJ2-7,TRBV7-9,12,.,once,CASSLVDYEQYF,TGTGCCAGCAGCTTAGTAGATTACGAGCAGTACTTC
TRBJ1-1,TRBV21-1,12,.,.,CASSLEARGPEF,TGTGCCAGCAGCCTCGAAGCCAGGGGTCCCGAATTT
TRBJ1-1,TRBV5-5,16,.,.,CASSPRGPTLNTEAFF,TGTGCCAGCAGCCCCCGGGGTCCCACCCTGAACACTGAAGCTTTCTTT
TRBJ1-4,TRBV4-1,17,TRBD1,.,CASSWPKGPQGNEKLFF,TGCGCCAGCAGTTGGCCCAAGGGGCCACAGGGGAATGAAAAACTGTTTTTT
TRBJ2-7,TRBV10-3,13,TRBD2,.,CASAAGSSYEQYF,TGTGCGTCGGCAGCGGGGAGCTCCTACGAGCAGTACTTC
TRBJ2-2,TRBV7-8,16,TRBD1,.,CASSLRTGVNTGELFF,TGTGCCAGCAGCTTAAGGACAGGGGTGAACACCGGGGAGCTGTTTTTT
TRBJ2-3,TRBV9,18,.,.,CASSVEPPLRQREDTQYF,TGTGCCAGCAGCGTAGAACCCCCCCTCCGACAGAGAGAAGATACGCAGTATTTT
TRBJ1-6,TRBV28,13,.,.,CASRSTGKSPLHF,TGTGCCAGCAGGAGTACAGGGAAATCACCCCTCCACTTT
TRBJ1-1,TRBV4-1,17,TRBD1,.,CASSQVGQGVGNTEAFF,TGCGCCAGCAGCCAAGTTGGGCAGGGGGTAGGAAACACTGAAGCTTTCTTT
TRBJ2-3,TRBV5-1,15,.,.,CASSSTRSSTDTQYF,TGCGCCAGCAGCTCCACCAGGTCTAGCACAGATACGCAGTATTTT
TRBJ2-2,TRBV10-1,16,TRBD2,.,CASSRTPPSGNGELFF,TGCGCCAGCAGTAGGACCCCTCCTAGCGGTAACGGGGAGCTGTTTTTT
TRBJ1-6,TRBV6-1,15,.,.,CASREAAVQNSPLHF,TGTGCCAGCAGGGAGGCGGCGGTCCAGAATTCACCCCTCCACTTT
TRBJ1-2,TRBV2,13,TRBD1,.,CASSPDRGYGYTF,TGTGCCAGCAGTCCGGACAGGGGTTATGGCTACACCTTC
TRBJ2-3,TRBV10-3,14,TRBD2,once,CAIKRLAGADTQYF,TGTGCCATCAAACGACTAGCGGGGGCAGATACGCAGTATTTT
TRBJ2-1,TRBV5-4,15,.,.,CASSFTSEGVNEQFF,TGTGCCAGCAGCTTCACCAGCGAGGGGGTAAATGAGCAGTTCTTC
TRBJ1-3,TRBV11-2,17,.,.,CASSFGYGATSGNTIYF,TGTGCCAGCAGCTTCGGTTATGGGGCGACCTCTGGAAACACCATATATTTT
TRBJ2-1,TRBV6-1,14,.,.,CASRQDNQRDEQFF,TGTGCCAGCAGACAAGACAACCAGAGGGATGAGCAGTTCTTC
TRBJ1-2,TRBV6-5,14,.,.,CASRALGSGEGYTF,TGTGCCAGCCGGGCGTTGGGGTCCGGGGAGGGCTACACCTTC
TRBJ1-1,TRBV23-1,16,.,.,CASSQLGARMRTEAFF,TGCGCCAGCAGTCAATTAGGGGCCAGGATGCGGACTGAAGCTTTCTTT
TRBJ1-5,TRBV28,23,TRBD1,.,CASSLWRVPGTGGESLSNQPQHF,TGTGCCAGCAGTTTATGGAGGGTCCCCGGGACAGGGGGAGAAAGTCTGAGCAATCAGCCCCAGCATTTT
TRBJ2-7,TRBV30,12,.,.,CAWSSGSYEQYF,TGTGCCTGGAGTTCTGGGAGTTACGAGCAGTACTTC
TRBJ1-1,TRBV13,16,.,once,CASKGIGVGRDTEAFF,TGTGCCAGCAAAGGTATAGGGGTGGGGAGGGACACTGAAGCTTTCTTT
TRBJ1-2,TRBV10-1,13,.,.,CASSVDINYGYTF,TGCGCCAGCAGTGTGGACATCAACTATGGCTACACCTTC
TRBJ2-3,TRBV18,14,TRBD2,once,CASSPTSGGDTQYF,TGTGCCAGCTCACCCACTAGCGGTGGAGATACGCAGTATTTT
TRBJ2-1,TRBV7-9,17,.,once,CASSPKGARGIYNEQFF,TGTGCCAGCAGCCCCAAGGGTGCGAGGGGGATATACAATGAGCAGTTCTTC
TRBJ1-2,TRBV5-6,13,TRBD1,.,CASSSGQGGDYTF,TGTGCCAGCAGCTCCGGACAGGGGGGAGACTACACCTTC
TRBJ2-7,TRBV18,12,TRBD1,.,CASSRDRESIYF,TGTGCCAGCTCTCGCGACAGGGAATCAATTTACTTC
TRBJ1-5,TRBV6-5,14,.,.,CASSPSGVVQPQHF,TGTGCCAGCAGTCCTTCAGGGGTGGTTCAGCCCCAGCATTTT
TRBJ2-3,TRBV28,16,TRBD2,.,CASTKASGRFPDTQYF,TGTGCCAGCACCAAGGCGAGCGGGAGGTTTCCAGATACGCAGTATTTT
TRBJ2-2,TRBV27,15,.,.,CASSLLPLRAGELFF,TGTGCCAGCAGTTTATTGCCCTTACGGGCCGGGGAGCTGTTTTTT
TRBJ2-2,TRBV7-2,16,.,.,CASSLRDSANTGELFF,TGTGCCAGCAGCTTAAGAGATTCCGCGAACACCGGGGAGCTGTTTTTT
TRBJ2-1,TRBV10-1,9,.,.,CASRTEKFF,TGCGCCAGCAGAACAGAAAAGTTCTTC
TRBJ2-1,TRBV5-4,15,.,.,CASSPEGQRSNEQFF,TGTGCCAGCAGCCCCGAAGGACAGAGGAGTAATGAGCAGTTCTTC
TRBJ1-5,TRBV6-1,15,TRBD1,.,CASSMLRGTFQPQHF,TGTGCCAGCAGTATGCTCAGGGGGACTTTTCAGCCCCAGCATTTT
TRBJ2-5,TRBV6-1,12,.,.,CASSEARETQYF,TGTGCCAGCAGTGAAGCGCGAGAGACCCAGTACTTC
TRBJ2-7,TRBV28,14,TRBD2,.,CASSLGLVPFEQYF,TGTGCCAGCAGTCTCGGACTAGTCCCCTTCGAGCAGTACTTC
TRBJ2-5,TRBV5-1,16,TRBD2,.,CASSLGHGGGQETQYF,TGCGCCAGCAGCTTGGGTCACGGGGGGGGGCAAGAGACCCAGTACTTC
TRBJ1-2,TRBV28,12,.,.,CASARINYGYTF,TGTGCCAGCGCGAGGATTAACTATGGCTACACCTTC
TRBJ1-1,TRBV7-3,13,.,.,CASSFMYGTEAFF,TGTGCCAGCAGCTTCATGTACGGTACTGAAGCTTTCTTT
TRBJ1-1,TRBV4-1,13,.,.,CASSQEVYTEAFF,TGCGCCAGCAGCCAGGAGGTGTACACTGAAGCTTTCTTT
TRBJ1-1,TRBV18,13,.,once,CASSPAVGNEAFF,TGTGCCAGCTCACCAGCGGTAGGCAATGAAGCTTTCTTT
TRBJ2-7,TRBV15,15,.,.,CATSTLRVSSYEQYF,TGTGCCACCAGCACGTTGAGGGTTAGCTCCTACGAGCAGTACTTC
TRBJ1-4,TRBV5-1,15,.,.,CASSVRGTPTEKLFF,TGCGCCAGCAGCGTTAGGGGCACGCCAACAGAAAAACTGTTTTTT
TRBJ1-5,TRBV30,15,TRBD1,.,CAWSVGRGQGQPQHF,TGTGCCTGGAGTGTAGGCAGGGGGCAGGGTCAGCCCCAGCATTTT
TRBJ2-2,TRBV7-6,13,TRBD1,.,CASRARGTGELFF,TGTGCCAGCCGCGCCAGGGGGACCGGGGAGCTGTTTTTT
TRBJ2-5,TRBV10-3,14,.,once,CAISRMGGVETQYF,TGTGCCATCAGTCGGATGGGGGGTGTAGAGACCCAGTACTTC
TRBJ2-5,TRBV11-3,18,TRBD2,.,CASSKGLAGGLNQETQYF,TGTGCCAGCAGCAAAGGACTAGCGGGGGGGCTAAACCAAGAGACCCAGTACTTC
TRBJ2-7,TRBV12-2,14,.,.,CASRSETSWVEQYF,TGTGCAAGTCGCTCTGAGACTAGCTGGGTCGAGCAGTACTTC
TRBJ2-2,TRBV30,16,TRBD1,few,CAWSAGTGLYTGELFF,TGTGCCTGGAGTGCGGGGACAGGGCTTTACACCGGGGAGCTGTTTTTT
TRBJ2-7,TRBV5-4,19,TRBD2,once,CASSSPGLAGFIFAYEQYF,TGTGCCAGCAGCTCACCGGGACTAGCGGGCTTTATATTTGCCTACGAGCAGTACTTC
TRBJ1-2,TRBV7-2,16,.,.,CASSRDRTIPLYGYTF,TGTGCCAGCAGCCGCGACAGAACAATACCCCTCTATGGCTACACCTTC
TRBJ2-3,TRBV28,15,.,.,CASSSHTRGGDTQYF,TGTGCCAGCAGTTCCCATACTAGGGGGGGAGATACGCAGTATTTT
TRBJ2-5,TRBV5-6,13,TRBD1,.,CASSPGTEETQYF,TGTGCCAGCAGCCCCGGGACAGAAGAGACCCAGTACTTC
TRBJ1-2,TRBV4-1,16,.,few,CASSELWNRQNYGYTF,TGCGCCAGCAGCGAACTCTGGAACAGGCAAAACTATGGCTACACCTTC
TRBJ2-7,TRBV11-2,16,TRBD1,.,CASSLGPGTAIYEQYF,TGTGCCAGCAGCTTAGGCCCCGGGACAGCCATATACGAGCAGTACTTC
TRBJ2-3,TRBV28,14,.,.,CASSSDRDTDTQYF,TGTGCCAGCAGCTCCGACAGAGACACAGATACGCAGTATTTT
TRBJ2-7,TRBV19,12,.,.,CASSRDLHEQYF,TGTGCCAGTAGTAGAGACCTCCACGAGCAGTACTTC
TRBJ1-2,TRBV5-1,15,.,.,CASKESSGGYYGYTF,TGCGCCAGCAAGGAGTCATCGGGGGGGTACTATGGCTACACCTTC
TRBJ2-1,TRBV29-1,14,TRBD1,.,CSVEGQGNVNEQFF,TGCAGCGTTGAAGGACAGGGGAATGTCAATGAGCAGTTCTTC